What follows are 9 T cell receptor beta chains derived from one specimen sequenced in a study of blood T cell repertoires in COVID-19. The protocol was immunoSEQ multiplex PCR, while the TCRdb copy is restricted to in-frame clones and leaves out a portion. In the table there are 6,000 to 8,500 clones, about 85% of which are singletons. The sample taken for sequencing was peripheral blood. The receptors were gathered from a human donor in a cohort sampled during active COVID-19.

The chain uses TRBV10-3 and TRBJ2-3, with D maybe TRBD1 (6 bases). The CDR3 contains 18 residues. The germline gives CDR1 ENHRY, CDR2 SYGVKD. Trimming shortened V by 0 bases and J by 1 base, and 17 bases separated the two germline ends. The CDR3 nucleotides read TGTGCCATCAGTGAGTCACAGAACAGGGATCCGCGCACAGATACGCAGTATTTT. Translated: CAISESQNRDPRTDTQYF.

The chain links TRBV11-2 to TRBJ2-1; TRBD2 aligns across 11 bases. CDR3 length: 15 amino acids. The V and J ends lost 1 base and 7 bases, in that order; junction bases with no gene match: 3. CDR1 is SGHAT and CDR2 is FQNNGV in the germline V gene. The CDR3 sequence is CASSLVAGGHNEQFF. The DNA of the CDR3 is TGTGCCAGCAGCTTAGTAGCGGGGGGGCATAATGAGCAGTTCTTC.

The chain employs TRBV5-6 and TRBJ1-6; D uncertain. V was pared by 1 base and J by 3 bases, with 8 bases between. The CDR3 length is 15 residues. In germline, CDR1 is SGHDT, CDR2 YYEEEE. The CDR3 DNA reads TGTGCCAGCAGCTTGACAGTGAGCTATAATTCACCCCTCCACTTT. Protein: CASSLTVSYNSPLHF.

The rearrangement links TRBV29-1 to TRBJ2-3, with 10 bases fitting TRBD2. Trimming cost V 4 bases and J 2 bases; bases outside gene matches: 6. Germline lookup yields CDR1 SQVTM and CDR2 ANQGSEA. The CDR3 loop spans 15 amino acids. The CDR3 reads CSVAGGLAATDTQYF. DNA of the CDR3: TGCAGCGTTGCTGGCGGACTAGCGGCCACAGATACGCAGTATTTT.

The chain carries TRBV20-1 and TRBJ2-5; a weak D match, TRBD2 (6 bases). This CDR3 is 11 amino acids long. Germline V gene data show CDR1 as DFQATT and CDR2 as SNEGSKA (reference sequence). V was pared by 3 bases and J by 4 bases, with 6 bases between. CDR3 sequence (DNA): TGCAGTGCTAGGGGGGGAGAGACCCAGTACTTC. Translating gives CSARGGETQYF.

The chain joins TRBV21-1 to TRBJ2-1; no DNA check was done on the table's D call, TRBD2. TRBV21-1 has pseudogene status. This CDR3 is built from 17 residues. The chain's CDR3 is CASSKAGERGGYNEQFF. The DNA for the CDR3 is TGTGCCAGCAGCAAAGCCGGGGAGCGGGGGGGCTACAATGAGCAGTTCTTC.

The CDR3 nucleotides are TGTGCTAGTGGTTTGATAGGGGTAAATGGCTACACCTTC. Translated: CASGLIGVNGYTF. The chain recombines TRBV12-5 with TRBJ1-2; D is perhaps TRBD1 (5 bases). This CDR3 comprises 13 residues. The V end lost 2 bases, the J end lost 6 bases, and 10 bases lay between the germline ends. The germline gives CDR1 LGHNT, CDR2 FRNRAP.

V and J are TRBV7-9 and TRBJ1-4; perhaps TRBD1 as D (6 bases). The CDR3 loop spans 16 amino acids. V was cut by 5 bases and J by 8 bases, with 21 bases left in between. Germline V gene data show CDR1 as SEHNR and CDR2 as FQNEAQ (reference sequence). The CDR3 loop reads CASSPSRGQLWEKLFF. Written as DNA, the CDR3 is TGTGCCAGCAGCCCATCGCGGGGGCAGTTATGGGAAAAACTGTTTTTT.

This clone was counted a single time. The chain employs TRBV5-4 and TRBJ1-1, with no clear D. This CDR3 contains 14 residues. The germline V gene encodes CDR1 SGHNT and CDR2 YYREEE (reference sequence). V lost 2 bases, J lost 0 bases, and 8 bases lay in between. The CDR3, as DNA: TGTGCCAGCAGCTTATACCCTATGAACACTGAAGCTTTCTTT. Translating gives CASSLYPMNTEAFF.